Below, one TCR beta chain is given with its context. Its matching antigen is unknown. The sample belongs to a study of T cell responses to AZD1222 COVID-19 vaccine. Whole-study findings and limits: Spike-spanning, vaccine-associated CD4 TCRs were dominant at 160-218 and 743-854. Donors in the cohort were predominantly white British and more often female, and clonal diversity was possibly underestimated. Baseline seropositivity characterized only 5 to 7 AZD1222 recipients. Two doses of AZD1222 preceded a rise in Spike-specific TCR breadth and depth.

TCRdb's table, derived via immunoSEQ multiplex PCR, lists solely in-frame clones and lacks some. The sample contains over 150,000 clones, approximately 86% of which appear only once. This TCR derives from an adult in good health. The sample was peripheral blood, taken on day 0 of AZD1222 vaccination.

The CDR3 nucleotides read TGTGCCAGCAGCCAAGGGAAACTAGCGGCGGGAAATGAGCAGTTCTTC. Encoded protein: CASSQGKLAAGNEQFF. This sequence joins TRBV3-1 (or the pseudogene TRBV3-2) and TRBJ2-1, with 8 nucleotides matching TRBD2. The CDR3 spans 16 residues. The germline CDR1 and CDR2 sequences are LGHDT and YNNKEL (reference sequence). The ends lost 1 base at V and 7 bases at J; junction bases unmatched: 9.